This T cell receptor beta chain was found in a study of T-cell memory formation after mild COVID-19. Study-wide context: Largely, TCR clusters stayed within a single donor.

This clonotype has a handful of counts. The junction and the germline gene differ at one end; a read error may be behind it. Each CDR3 protein is one row after TCRdb ran MiXCR on the 5' RACE reads. The sample consists of fewer than 550,000 distinct CDR3 sequences, 20% of them appearing once. Sequenced: PBMCs or a T cell subset sorted from them (not recorded which). The source of this sequence is an adult woman who had mild COVID-19 (a few samples of this study predate the infection). Cell type and time point are not known.

The DNA of the CDR3 is TGTGCCAGCAGCCTAGAGGGACATCAAATCTACGAGCAGTACTTC. Its translation: CASSLEGHQIYEQYF. The rearrangement uses TRBV11-3 and TRBJ2-7; tentatively, D is TRBD1 (6 bases). Germline assignment: CDR1 SGHNT and CDR2 YENEEA. This CDR3 region has 15 residues.